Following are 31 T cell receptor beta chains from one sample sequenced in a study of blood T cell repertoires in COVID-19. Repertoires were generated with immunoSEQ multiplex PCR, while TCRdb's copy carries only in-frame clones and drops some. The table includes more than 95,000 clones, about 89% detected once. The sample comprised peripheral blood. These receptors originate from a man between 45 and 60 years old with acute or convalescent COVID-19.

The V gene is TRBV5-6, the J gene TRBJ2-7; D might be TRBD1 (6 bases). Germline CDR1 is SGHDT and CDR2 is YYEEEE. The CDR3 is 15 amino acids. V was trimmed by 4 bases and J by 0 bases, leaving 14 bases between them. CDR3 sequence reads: CASSPGHMSSYEQYF. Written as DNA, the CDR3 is TGTGCCAGCAGCCCGGGACATATGAGCTCCTACGAGCAGTACTTC.

The CDR3 sequence is CAISVGASETQYF. The CDR3 nucleotides are TGTGCCATCAGTGTAGGGGCTTCGGAGACCCAGTACTTC. The rearrangement links TRBV10-3 to TRBJ2-5, with D possibly matching TRBD1 (5 bases). The CDR3 consists of 13 residues. The V gene's germline CDR1 is ENHRY and CDR2 SYGVKD. The V end was cut by 4 bases, the J end by 5 bases, with 11 bases between.

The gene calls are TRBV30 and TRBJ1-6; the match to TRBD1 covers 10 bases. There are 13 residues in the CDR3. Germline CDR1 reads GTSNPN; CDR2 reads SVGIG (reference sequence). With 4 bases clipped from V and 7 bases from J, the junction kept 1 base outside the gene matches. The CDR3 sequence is CAWKDRGNSPLHF. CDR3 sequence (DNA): TGTGCCTGGAAGGACAGGGGGAATTCACCCCTCCACTTT.

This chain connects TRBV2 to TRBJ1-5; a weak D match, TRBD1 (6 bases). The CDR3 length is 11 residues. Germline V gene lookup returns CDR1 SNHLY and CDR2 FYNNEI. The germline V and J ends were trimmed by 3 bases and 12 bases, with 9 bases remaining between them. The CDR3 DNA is TGTGCCAGCAGTGAGGCAGGGGTCCAGCATTTT. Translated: CASSEAGVQHF.

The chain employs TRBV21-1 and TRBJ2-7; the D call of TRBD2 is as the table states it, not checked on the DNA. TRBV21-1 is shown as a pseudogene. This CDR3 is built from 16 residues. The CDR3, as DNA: TGTGCCAGCAGCACCGGTTCGCGGGAGGGCCGGTACGAGCAGTACTTC. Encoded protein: CASSTGSREGRYEQYF.

CDR3 in amino acids: CASTGGLAGDSDTQYF. CDR3 coding DNA: TGTGCCAGCACGGGGGGACTAGCGGGAGACTCAGATACGCAGTATTTT. The rearrangement uses TRBV27 and TRBJ2-3, with 14 bases identical to TRBD2. V was pared by 7 bases and J by 4 bases, with 7 bases of the junction left unmatched. Per germline, CDR1 MNHEY and CDR2 SMNVEV (reference sequence). This CDR3 region has 16 residues.

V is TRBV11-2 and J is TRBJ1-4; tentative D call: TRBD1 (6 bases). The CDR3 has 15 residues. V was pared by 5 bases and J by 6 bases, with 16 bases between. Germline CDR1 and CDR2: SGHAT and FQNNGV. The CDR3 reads CASSRAGGTYEKLFF. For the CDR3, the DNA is TGTGCCAGCAGCCGGGCGGGGGGCACTTATGAAAAACTGTTTTTT.

Written as DNA, the CDR3 is TGTGCCAGCAGTTTCCCCTCCGGACTAGCGGGGGCCACAGATACGCAGTATTTT. It yields the protein CASSFPSGLAGATDTQYF. The genes are TRBV28 and TRBJ2-3, with TRBD2 identical over 13 bases. V shed 3 bases and J 2 bases; nucleotides not matched to a gene: 8. Germline values: CDR1 MDHEN, CDR2 SYDVKM. The CDR3 runs to 18 residues.

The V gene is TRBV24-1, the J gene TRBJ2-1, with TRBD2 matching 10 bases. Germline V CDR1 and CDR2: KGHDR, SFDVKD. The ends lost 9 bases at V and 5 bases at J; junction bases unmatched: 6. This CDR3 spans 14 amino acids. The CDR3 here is CATSLAGSHNEQFF. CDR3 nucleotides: TGTGCCACCTCACTAGCGGGATCCCACAATGAGCAGTTCTTC.

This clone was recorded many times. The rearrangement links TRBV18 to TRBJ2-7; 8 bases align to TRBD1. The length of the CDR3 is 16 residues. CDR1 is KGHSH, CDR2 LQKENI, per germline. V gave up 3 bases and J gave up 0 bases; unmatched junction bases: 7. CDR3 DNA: TGTGCCAGCTCACCGGACAGGGTGCGGTCCTCCTACGAGCAGTACTTC. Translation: CASSPDRVRSSYEQYF.

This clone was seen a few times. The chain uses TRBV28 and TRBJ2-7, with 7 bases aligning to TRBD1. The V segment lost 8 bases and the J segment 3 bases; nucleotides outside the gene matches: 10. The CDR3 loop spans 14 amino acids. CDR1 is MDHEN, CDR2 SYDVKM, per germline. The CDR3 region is CASGTTGRNYEQYF. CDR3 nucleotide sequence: TGTGCCAGCGGGACGACAGGGCGAAACTACGAGCAGTACTTC. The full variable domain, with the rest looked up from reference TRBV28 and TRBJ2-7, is DVKVTQSSRYLVKRTGEKVFLECVQDMDHENMFWYRQDPGLGLRLIYFSYDVKMKEKGDIPEGYSVSREKKERFSLILESASTNQTSMYLCASGTTGRNYEQYFGPGTRLTVT.

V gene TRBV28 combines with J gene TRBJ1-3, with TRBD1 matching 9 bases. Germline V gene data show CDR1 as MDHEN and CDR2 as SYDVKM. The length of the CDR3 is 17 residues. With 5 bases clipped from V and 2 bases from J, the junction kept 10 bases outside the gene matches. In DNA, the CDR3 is TGTGCCAGCAGTCTGACGGGACAGGGTTTTACTGGAAACACCATATATTTT. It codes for CASSLTGQGFTGNTIYF.

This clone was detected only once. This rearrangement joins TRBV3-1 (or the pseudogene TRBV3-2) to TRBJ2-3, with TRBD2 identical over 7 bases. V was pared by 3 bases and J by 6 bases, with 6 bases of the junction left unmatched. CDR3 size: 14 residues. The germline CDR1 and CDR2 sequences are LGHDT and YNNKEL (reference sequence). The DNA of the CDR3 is TGTGCCAGCAGCCACGGCGGGAGTCGGGATACGCAGTATTTT. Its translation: CASSHGGSRDTQYF.

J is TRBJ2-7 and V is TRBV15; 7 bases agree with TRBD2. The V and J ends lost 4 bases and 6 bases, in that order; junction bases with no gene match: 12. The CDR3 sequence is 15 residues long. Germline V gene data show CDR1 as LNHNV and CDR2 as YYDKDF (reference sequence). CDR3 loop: CATSKEASGSGEQYF. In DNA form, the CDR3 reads TGTGCCACCAGCAAGGAGGCTAGCGGATCTGGCGAGCAGTACTTC. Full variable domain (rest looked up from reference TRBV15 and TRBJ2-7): DAMVIQNPRYQVTQFGKPVTLSCSQTLNHNVMYWYQQKSSQAPKLLFHYYDKDFNNEADTPDNFQSRRPNTSFCFLDIRSPGLGDTAMYLCATSKEASGSGEQYFGPGTRLTVT.

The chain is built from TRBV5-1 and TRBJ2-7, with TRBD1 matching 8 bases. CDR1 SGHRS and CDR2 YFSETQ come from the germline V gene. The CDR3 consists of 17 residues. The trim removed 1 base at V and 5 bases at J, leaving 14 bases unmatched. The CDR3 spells CASSLTGVAGGYDEQYF. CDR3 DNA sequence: TGCGCCAGCAGCTTGACAGGGGTGGCAGGGGGCTACGACGAGCAGTACTTC.

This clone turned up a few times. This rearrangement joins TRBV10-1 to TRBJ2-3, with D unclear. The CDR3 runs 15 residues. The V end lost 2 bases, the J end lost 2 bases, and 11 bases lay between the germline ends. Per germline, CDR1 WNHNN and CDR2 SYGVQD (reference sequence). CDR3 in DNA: TGCGCCAGCAGTGAGGTGGCTTACGACACAGATACGCAGTATTTT. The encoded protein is CASSEVAYDTDTQYF.

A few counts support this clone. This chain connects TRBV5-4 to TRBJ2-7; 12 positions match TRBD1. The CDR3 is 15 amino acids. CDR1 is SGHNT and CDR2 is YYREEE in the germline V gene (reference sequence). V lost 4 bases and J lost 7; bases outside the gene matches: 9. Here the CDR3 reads CASSRAGQGAGEQYF. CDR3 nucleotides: TGTGCCAGCAGCCGAGCGGGACAGGGGGCGGGGGAGCAGTACTTC.

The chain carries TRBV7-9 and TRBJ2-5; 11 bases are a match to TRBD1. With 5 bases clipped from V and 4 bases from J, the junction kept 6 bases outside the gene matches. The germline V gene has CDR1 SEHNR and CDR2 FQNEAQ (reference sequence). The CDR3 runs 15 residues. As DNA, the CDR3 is TGTGCCAGCAGCGGCTGGACAGGGGGCAGAGAGACCCAGTACTTC. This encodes CASSGWTGGRETQYF.

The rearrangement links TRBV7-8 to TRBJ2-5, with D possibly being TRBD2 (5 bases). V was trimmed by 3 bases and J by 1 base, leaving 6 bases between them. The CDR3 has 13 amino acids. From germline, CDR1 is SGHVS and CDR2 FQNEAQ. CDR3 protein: CASSFRGQETQYF. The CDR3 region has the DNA TGTGCCAGCAGCTTTCGGGGCCAAGAGACCCAGTACTTC.

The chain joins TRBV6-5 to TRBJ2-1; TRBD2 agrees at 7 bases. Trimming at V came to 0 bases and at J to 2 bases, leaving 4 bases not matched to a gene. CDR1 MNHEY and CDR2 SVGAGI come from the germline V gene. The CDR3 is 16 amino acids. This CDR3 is CASSYSGGSTYNEQFF. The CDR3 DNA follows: TGTGCCAGCAGTTACTCAGGCGGGAGTACCTACAATGAGCAGTTCTTC.

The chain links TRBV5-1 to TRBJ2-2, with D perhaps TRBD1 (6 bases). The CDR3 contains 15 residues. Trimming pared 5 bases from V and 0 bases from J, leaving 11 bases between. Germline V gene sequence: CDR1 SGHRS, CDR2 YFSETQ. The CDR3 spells CASRIPGANTGELFF. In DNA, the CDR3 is TGCGCCAGCAGGATCCCAGGGGCGAACACCGGGGAGCTGTTTTTT.

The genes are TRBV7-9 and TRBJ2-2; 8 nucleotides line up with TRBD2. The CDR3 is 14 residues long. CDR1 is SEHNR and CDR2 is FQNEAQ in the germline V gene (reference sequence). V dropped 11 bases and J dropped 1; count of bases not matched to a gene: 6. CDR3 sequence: CAPRREGNTGELFF. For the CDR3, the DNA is TGTGCCCCCCGCCGGGAGGGGAACACCGGGGAGCTGTTTTTT.

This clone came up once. The CDR3 nucleotides read TGTGCCAGCAGCTTAGGCCAGCGAACCTACGAGCAGTACTTC. Protein product: CASSLGQRTYEQYF. The chain recombines TRBV11-2 with TRBJ2-7, with D hard to call. V lost 1 base and J 2 bases, leaving 9 bases between the germline ends. CDR1 and CDR2 from the germline V gene are SGHAT and FQNNGV. This CDR3 spans 14 amino acids. Combining the CDR3 with reference TRBV11-2 and TRBJ2-7 gives the whole variable domain EAGVAQSPRYKIIEKRQSVAFWCNPISGHATLYWYQQILGQGPKLLIQFQNNGVVDDSQLPKDRFSAERLKGVDSTLKIQPAKLEDSAVYLCASSLGQRTYEQYFGPGTRLTVT.

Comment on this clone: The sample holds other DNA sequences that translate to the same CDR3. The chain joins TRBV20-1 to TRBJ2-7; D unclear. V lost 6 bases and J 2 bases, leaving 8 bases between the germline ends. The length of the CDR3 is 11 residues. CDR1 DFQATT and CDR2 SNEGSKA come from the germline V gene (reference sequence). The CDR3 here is CSAGGTYEQYF. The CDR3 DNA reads TGCAGTGCAGGCGGAACCTACGAGCAGTACTTC.

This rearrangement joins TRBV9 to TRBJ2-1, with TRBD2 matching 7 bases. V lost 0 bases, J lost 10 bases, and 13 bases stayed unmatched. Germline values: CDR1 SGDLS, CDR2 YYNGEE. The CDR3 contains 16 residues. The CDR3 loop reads CASSVDGGSRRGEQFF. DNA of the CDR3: TGTGCCAGCAGCGTAGACGGCGGGAGCCGGCGTGGGGAGCAGTTCTTC.

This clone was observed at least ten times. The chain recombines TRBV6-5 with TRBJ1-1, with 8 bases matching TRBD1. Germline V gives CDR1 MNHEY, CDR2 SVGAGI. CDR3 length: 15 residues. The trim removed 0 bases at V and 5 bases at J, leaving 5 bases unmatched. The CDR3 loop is CASSYSSTGGTEAFF. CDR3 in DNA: TGTGCCAGCAGTTACTCGAGTACAGGGGGGACTGAAGCTTTCTTT.

CDR3 sequence: CASSPSGSSYNEQFF. The CDR3, as DNA: TGTGCCAGTAGCCCTAGCGGGAGCTCCTACAATGAGCAGTTCTTC. The chain combines TRBV19 with TRBJ2-1; TRBD2 matches at 10 bases. The CDR3 has 15 residues. Germline CDR1 LNHDA, CDR2 SQIVND (reference sequence). With V trimmed by 6 bases and J by 0 bases, 2 bases remained unmatched.

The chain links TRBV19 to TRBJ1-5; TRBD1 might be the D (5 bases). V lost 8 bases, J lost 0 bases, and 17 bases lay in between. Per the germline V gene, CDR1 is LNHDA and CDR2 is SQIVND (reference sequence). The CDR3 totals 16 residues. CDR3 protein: CASGEVTGHSNQPQHF. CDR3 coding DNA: TGTGCCAGTGGTGAGGTAACAGGACATAGCAATCAGCCCCAGCATTTT.

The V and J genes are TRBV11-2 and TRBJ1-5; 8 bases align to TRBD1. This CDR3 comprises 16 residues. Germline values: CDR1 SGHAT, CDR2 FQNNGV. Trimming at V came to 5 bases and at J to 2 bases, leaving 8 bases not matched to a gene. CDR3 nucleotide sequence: TGTGCCAGCAGCCCCAGGGCGGGACAGGGCAATCAGCCCCAGCATTTT. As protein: CASSPRAGQGNQPQHF.

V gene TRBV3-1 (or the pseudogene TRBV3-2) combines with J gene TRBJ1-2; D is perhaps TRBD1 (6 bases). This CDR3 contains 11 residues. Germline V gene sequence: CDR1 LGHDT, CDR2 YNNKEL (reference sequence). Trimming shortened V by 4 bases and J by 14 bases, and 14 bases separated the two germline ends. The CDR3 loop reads CASSRGGVWTF. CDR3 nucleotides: TGTGCCAGCAGCCGTGGGGGCGTCTGGACCTTC.

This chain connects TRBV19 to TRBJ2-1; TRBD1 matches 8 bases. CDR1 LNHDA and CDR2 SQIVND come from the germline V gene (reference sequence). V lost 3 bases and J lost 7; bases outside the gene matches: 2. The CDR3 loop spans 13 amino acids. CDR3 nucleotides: TGTGCCAGTAGTATGGACAGGGCAAATGAGCAGTTCTTC. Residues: CASSMDRANEQFF. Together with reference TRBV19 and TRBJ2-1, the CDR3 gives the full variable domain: DGGITQSPKYLFRKEGQNVTLSCEQNLNHDAMYWYRQDPGQGLRLIYYSQIVNDFQKGDIAEGYSVSREKKESFPLTVTSAQKNPTAFYLCASSMDRANEQFFGPGTRLTVL.